Listed here are 8 T cell receptor beta chains from one sample, sequenced in a study of T cell repertoires in cytomegalovirus infection. TCRdb re-called the reads with MiXCR, one entry per CDR3 protein. The sample gives roughly 700,000 distinct CDR3 sequences, roughly a third of which show up once; around a sixth is in the top ten. These TCRs are of unknown antigen specificity. The sequenced sample was cultured PBMCs, obtained from culture after CMV antigen stimulation. All receptors derive from a human donor in good health (CMV status not recorded). Some clones in this sample may be carry-over from other donors' samples.

CDR3 bases: TGTGCCAGCAGTCCGATGGCGGGGGGTACTAATGAAAAACTGTTTTTT. This gives the protein CASSPMAGGTNEKLFF. V and J are TRBV14 and TRBJ1-4, with a possible D match to TRBD1 (5 bases). Looked up from germline, CDR1 is SGHDN and CDR2 is FVKESK. V was pared by 6 bases and J by 2 bases, with 16 bases between. The CDR3 extends over 16 amino acids.

The sample holds a few counts of this clonotype. This chain joins TRBV5-4 and TRBJ2-1, with 11 bases identical to TRBD2. After removal of 8 bases from V and 5 bases from J, the junction contained 9 bases not matched to a gene. Germline CDR1 SGHNT, CDR2 YYREEE (reference sequence). This CDR3 has 15 amino acids. The CDR3 region is CASKARLAGHNEQFF. CDR3 DNA: TGTGCCAGTAAAGCAAGACTAGCGGGGCACAATGAGCAGTTCTTC.

This clonotype was recorded a few times. The rearrangement links TRBV7-2 to TRBJ2-1, with 12 bases that match TRBD1. This CDR3 comprises 15 residues. Germline V gives CDR1 SGHTA, CDR2 FQGNSA. J lost 8 bases, V lost 5 bases, and 7 bases had no gene match. In nucleotides, the CDR3 is TGTGCCAGCAGCGCTTACGGGACAGGGGGCTATGAGCAGTTCTTC. This sequence encodes CASSAYGTGGYEQFF.

V usage is TRBV7-2 and J usage is TRBJ2-5; 8 nucleotides line up with TRBD2. The V and J ends lost 1 base and 1 base, in that order; junction bases with no gene match: 2. This CDR3 is 15 amino acids long. Germline CDR1 is SGHTA and CDR2 is FQGNSA. The CDR3: CASSLGTSSQETQYF. CDR3 in DNA: TGTGCCAGCAGCTTAGGGACTAGCAGCCAAGAGACCCAGTACTTC.

CDR3 region: CASSLDPTNGYTF. DNA of the CDR3: TGTGCCAGCAGCTTAGATCCCACCAATGGCTACACCTTC. The genes are TRBV11-2 and TRBJ1-2; D not resolved. This CDR3 is built from 13 residues. V lost 0 bases to trimming and J lost 6 bases, with 8 bases between them. Germline CDR1 reads SGHAT; CDR2 reads FQNNGV.

This clonotype showed up just a few times. The V and J genes are TRBV24-1 and TRBJ2-1; 9 bases map to TRBD1. There are 14 residues in the CDR3. Germline V gene sequence: CDR1 KGHDR, CDR2 SFDVKD. The V segment lost 3 bases and the J segment 7 bases; nucleotides outside the gene matches: 3. CDR3 bases: TGTGCCACCAGTGATCCCGGACAGGGGAATGAGCAGTTCTTC. Translated: CATSDPGQGNEQFF.

This chain links TRBV19 with TRBJ2-2; D may be TRBD2 (6 bases). Germline loops: CDR1 LNHDA, CDR2 SQIVND (reference sequence). Trimming removed 3 bases at V and 0 bases at J, with 8 bases between. The CDR3 consists of 15 residues. CDR3 DNA: TGTGCCAGTAGTATGGGACTTTCGAACACCGGGGAGCTGTTTTTT. Its protein product is CASSMGLSNTGELFF.

This clonotype was counted between two and nine times. The J gene is TRBJ1-6, the V gene TRBV6-5, with D perhaps matching TRBD1 (6 bases). The CDR3 has 16 residues. V lost 0 bases to trimming and J lost 6 bases, with 12 bases between them. Germline V gene sequence: CDR1 MNHEY, CDR2 SVGAGI. The chain's CDR3 is CASSYSAGVPNSPLHF. The CDR3 DNA is TGTGCCAGCAGTTACTCGGCAGGGGTGCCTAATTCACCCCTCCACTTT.